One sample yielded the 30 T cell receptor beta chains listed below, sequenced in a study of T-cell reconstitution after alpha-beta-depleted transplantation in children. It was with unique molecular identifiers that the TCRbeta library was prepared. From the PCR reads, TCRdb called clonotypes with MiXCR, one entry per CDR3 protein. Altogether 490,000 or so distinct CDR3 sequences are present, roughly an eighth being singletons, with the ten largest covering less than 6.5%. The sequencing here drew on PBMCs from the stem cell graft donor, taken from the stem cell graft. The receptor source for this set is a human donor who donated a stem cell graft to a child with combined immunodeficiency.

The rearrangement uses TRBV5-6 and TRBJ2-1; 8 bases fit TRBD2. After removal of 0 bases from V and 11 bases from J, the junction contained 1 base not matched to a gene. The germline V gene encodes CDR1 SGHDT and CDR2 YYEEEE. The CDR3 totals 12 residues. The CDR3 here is CASSLASGQQFF. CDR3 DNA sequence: TGTGCCAGCAGCTTGGCTAGCGGGCAGCAGTTCTTC.

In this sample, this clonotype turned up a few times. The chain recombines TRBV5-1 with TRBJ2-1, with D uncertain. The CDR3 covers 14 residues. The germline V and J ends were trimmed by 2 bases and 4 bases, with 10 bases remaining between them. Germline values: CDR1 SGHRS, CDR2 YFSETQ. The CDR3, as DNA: TGCGCCAGCAGCTTTGACCGAAGTTACAATGAGCAGTTCTTC. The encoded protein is CASSFDRSYNEQFF.

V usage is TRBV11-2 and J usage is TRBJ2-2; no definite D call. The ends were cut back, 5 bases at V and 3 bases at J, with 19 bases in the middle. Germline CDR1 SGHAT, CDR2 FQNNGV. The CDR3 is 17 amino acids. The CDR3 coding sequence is TGTGCCAGCAGCCGCTCTATAGGGATCTCAGACACCGGGGAGCTGTTTTTT. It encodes CASSRSIGISDTGELFF.

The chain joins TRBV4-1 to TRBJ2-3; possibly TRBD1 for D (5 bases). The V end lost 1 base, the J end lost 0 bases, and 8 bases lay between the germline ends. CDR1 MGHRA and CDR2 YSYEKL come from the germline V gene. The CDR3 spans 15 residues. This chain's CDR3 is CASSQGGLSTDTQYF. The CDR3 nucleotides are TGCGCCAGCAGCCAAGGGGGCTTAAGCACAGATACGCAGTATTTT.

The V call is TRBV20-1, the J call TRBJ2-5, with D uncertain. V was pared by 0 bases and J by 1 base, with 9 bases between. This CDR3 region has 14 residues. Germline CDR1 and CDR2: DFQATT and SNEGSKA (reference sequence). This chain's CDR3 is CSARDGSSQETQYF. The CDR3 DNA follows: TGCAGTGCTAGAGATGGTTCCAGCCAAGAGACCCAGTACTTC.

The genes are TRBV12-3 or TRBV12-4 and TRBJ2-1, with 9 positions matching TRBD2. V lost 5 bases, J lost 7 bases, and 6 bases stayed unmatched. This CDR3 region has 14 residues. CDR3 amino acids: CASSRSGGSNEQFF. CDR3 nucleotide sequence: TGTGCCAGCAGTCGCAGCGGGGGGTCGAATGAGCAGTTCTTC.

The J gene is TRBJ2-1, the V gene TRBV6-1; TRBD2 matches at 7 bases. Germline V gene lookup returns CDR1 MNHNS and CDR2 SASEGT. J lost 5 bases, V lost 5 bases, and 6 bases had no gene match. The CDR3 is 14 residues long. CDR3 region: CASSQGAGDNEQFF. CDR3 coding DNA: TGTGCCAGCAGTCAGGGTGCGGGAGACAATGAGCAGTTCTTC.

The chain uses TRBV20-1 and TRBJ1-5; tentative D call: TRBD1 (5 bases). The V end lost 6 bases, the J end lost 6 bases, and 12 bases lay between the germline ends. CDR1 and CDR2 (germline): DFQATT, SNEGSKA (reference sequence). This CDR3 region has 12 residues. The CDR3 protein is CSAQGRGQPQHF. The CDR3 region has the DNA TGCAGTGCCCAGGGAAGAGGTCAGCCCCAGCATTTT.

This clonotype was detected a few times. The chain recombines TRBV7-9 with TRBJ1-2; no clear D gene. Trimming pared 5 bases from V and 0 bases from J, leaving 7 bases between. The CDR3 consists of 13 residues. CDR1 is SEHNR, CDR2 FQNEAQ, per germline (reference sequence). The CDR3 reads CASSPITNYGYTF. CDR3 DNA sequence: TGTGCCAGCAGCCCAATCACTAACTATGGCTACACCTTC. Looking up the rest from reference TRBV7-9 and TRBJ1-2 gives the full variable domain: DTGVSQNPRHKITKRGQNVTFRCDPISEHNRLYWYRQTLGQGPEFLTYFQNEAQLEKSRLLSDRFSAERPKGSFSTLEIQRTEQGDSAMYLCASSPITNYGYTFGSGTRLTVV.

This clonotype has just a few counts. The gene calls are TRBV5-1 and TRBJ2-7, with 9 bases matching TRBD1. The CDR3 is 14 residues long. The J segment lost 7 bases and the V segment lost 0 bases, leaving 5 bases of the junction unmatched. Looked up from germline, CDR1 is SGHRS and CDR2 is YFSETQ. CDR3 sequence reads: CASSLGDRVLEQYF. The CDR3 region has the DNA TGCGCCAGCAGCTTGGGGGACAGGGTGCTTGAGCAGTACTTC.

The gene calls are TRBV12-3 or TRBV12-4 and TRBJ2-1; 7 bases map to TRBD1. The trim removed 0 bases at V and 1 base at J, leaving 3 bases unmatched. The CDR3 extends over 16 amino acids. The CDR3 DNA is TGTGCCAGCAGTTTAGCAGGGGGCGCGTCCTACAATGAGCAGTTCTTC. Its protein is CASSLAGGASYNEQFF.

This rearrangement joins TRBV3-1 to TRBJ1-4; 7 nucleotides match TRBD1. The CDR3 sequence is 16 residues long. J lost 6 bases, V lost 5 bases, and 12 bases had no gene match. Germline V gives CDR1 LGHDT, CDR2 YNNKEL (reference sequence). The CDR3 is CASSFRTGQEYEKLFF. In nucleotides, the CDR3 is TGTGCCAGCAGCTTTCGGACAGGCCAGGAATATGAAAAACTGTTTTTT.

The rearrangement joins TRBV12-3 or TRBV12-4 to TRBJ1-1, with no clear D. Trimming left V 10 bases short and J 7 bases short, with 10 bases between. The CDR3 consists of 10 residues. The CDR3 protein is CAIGGGEAFF. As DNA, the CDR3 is TGTGCCATAGGAGGCGGTGAAGCTTTCTTT.

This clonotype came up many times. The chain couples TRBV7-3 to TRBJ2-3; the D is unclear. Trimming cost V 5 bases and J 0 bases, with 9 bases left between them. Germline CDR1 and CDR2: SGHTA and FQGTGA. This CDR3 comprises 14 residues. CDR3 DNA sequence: TGTGCCAGCAGCCCAGAAAGTAGCACAGATACGCAGTATTTT. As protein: CASSPESSTDTQYF.

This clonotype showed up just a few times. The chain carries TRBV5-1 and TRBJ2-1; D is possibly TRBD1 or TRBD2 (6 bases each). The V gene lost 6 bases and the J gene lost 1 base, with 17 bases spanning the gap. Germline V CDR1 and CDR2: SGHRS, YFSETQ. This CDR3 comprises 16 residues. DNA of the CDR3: TGCGCCAGCACCCCAGCCGGGGGCGTATCCTACAATGAGCAGTTCTTC. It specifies CASTPAGGVSYNEQFF.

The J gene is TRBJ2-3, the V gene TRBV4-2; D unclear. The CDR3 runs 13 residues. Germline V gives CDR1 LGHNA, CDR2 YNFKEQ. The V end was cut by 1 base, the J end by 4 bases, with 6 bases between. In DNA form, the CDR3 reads TGTGCCAGCAGCCAAGGCTATGCAGATACGCAGTATTTT. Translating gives CASSQGYADTQYF.

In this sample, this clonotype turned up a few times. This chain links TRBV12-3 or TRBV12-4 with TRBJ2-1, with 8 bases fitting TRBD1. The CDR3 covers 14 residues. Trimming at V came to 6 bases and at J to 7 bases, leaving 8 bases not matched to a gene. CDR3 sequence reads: CASSFSTGENEQFF. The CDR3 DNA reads TGTGCCAGCAGCTTTTCGACAGGGGAGAATGAGCAGTTCTTC.

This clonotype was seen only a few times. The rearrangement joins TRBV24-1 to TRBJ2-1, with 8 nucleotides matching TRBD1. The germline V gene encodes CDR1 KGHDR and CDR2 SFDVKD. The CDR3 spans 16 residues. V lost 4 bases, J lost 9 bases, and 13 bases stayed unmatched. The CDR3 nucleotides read TGTGCCACCAGTGACCCTCGGACAGGGAAGTGGGGTGAGCAGTTCTTC. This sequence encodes CATSDPRTGKWGEQFF.

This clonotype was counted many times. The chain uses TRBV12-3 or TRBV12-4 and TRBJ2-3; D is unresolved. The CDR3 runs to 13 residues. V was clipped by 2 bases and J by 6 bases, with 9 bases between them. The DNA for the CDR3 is TGTGCCAGCAGTTTACTTTCTGCTGATACGCAGTATTTT. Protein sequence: CASSLLSADTQYF.

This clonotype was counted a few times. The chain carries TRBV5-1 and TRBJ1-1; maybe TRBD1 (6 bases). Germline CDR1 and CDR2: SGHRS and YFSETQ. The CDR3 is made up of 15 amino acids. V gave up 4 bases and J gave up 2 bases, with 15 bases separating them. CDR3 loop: CASSRGQRINTEAFF. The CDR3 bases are TGCGCCAGCAGCCGAGGACAGAGGATAAACACTGAAGCTTTCTTT.

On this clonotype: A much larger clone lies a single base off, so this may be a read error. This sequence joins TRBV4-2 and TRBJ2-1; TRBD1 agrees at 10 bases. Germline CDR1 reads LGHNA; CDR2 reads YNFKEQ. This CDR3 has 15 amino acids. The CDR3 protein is CVSSQGTGENNEQFF. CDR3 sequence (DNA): TGTGTCAGCAGCCAGGGGACAGGGGAGAACAATGAGCAGTTCTTC.

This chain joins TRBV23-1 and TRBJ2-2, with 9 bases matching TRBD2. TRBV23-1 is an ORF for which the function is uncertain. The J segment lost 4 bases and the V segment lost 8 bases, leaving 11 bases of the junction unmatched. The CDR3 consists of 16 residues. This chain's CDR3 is CASDPWREGGTGELFF. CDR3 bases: TGCGCCAGCGATCCCTGGCGGGAGGGCGGCACCGGGGAGCTGTTTTTT.

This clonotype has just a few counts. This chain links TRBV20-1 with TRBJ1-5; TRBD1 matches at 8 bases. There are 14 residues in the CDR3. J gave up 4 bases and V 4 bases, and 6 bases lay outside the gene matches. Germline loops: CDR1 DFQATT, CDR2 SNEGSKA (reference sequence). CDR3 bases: TGCAGTGCTAAAGGACAGGGACCAAATCAGCCCCAGCATTTT. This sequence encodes CSAKGQGPNQPQHF.

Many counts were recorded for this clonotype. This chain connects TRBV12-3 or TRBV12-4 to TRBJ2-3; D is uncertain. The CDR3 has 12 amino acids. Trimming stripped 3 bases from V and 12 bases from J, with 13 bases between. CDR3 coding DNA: TGTGCCAGCAGTTTGCCCCCTTATGGACAGTATTTT. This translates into CASSLPPYGQYF.

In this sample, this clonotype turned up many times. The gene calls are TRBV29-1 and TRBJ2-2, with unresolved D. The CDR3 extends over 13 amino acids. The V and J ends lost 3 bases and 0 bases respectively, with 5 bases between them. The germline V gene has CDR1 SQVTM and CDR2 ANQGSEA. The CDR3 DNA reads TGCAGCGTTGAGAGGACGAACACCGGGGAGCTGTTTTTT. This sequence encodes CSVERTNTGELFF.

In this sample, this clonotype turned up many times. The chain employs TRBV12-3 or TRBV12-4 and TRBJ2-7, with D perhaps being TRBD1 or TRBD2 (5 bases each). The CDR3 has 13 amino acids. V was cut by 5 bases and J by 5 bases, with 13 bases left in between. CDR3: CASSPLGGDEQYF. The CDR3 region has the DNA TGTGCCAGCAGTCCCCTTGGGGGTGACGAGCAGTACTTC.

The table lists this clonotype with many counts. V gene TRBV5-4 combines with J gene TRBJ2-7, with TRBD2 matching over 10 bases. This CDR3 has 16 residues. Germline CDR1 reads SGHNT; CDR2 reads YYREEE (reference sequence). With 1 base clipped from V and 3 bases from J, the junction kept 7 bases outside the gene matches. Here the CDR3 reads CASSLNPSGSLYEQYF. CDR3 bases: TGTGCCAGCAGCTTGAATCCTAGCGGGAGCCTCTACGAGCAGTACTTC.

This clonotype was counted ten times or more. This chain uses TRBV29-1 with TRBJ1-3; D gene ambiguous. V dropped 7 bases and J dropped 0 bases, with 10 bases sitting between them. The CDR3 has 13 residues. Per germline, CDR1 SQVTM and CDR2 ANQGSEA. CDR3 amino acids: CSAWQDSGNTIYF. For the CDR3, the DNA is TGCAGCGCCTGGCAGGACTCTGGAAACACCATATATTTT.

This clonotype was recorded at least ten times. CDR3 sequence reads: CASSPTSGGSYEQYF. The CDR3 DNA follows: TGTGCCAGCAGCCCCACTAGCGGGGGCTCCTACGAGCAGTACTTC. J is TRBJ2-7 and V is TRBV9; TRBD2 agrees at 11 bases. The CDR3 length is 15 residues. With 4 bases clipped from V and 0 bases from J, the junction kept 3 bases outside the gene matches. Germline CDR1 SGDLS, CDR2 YYNGEE.

The CDR3 DNA reads as TGCGCCAGCAGCTTGGAGGTTTACCCTAGCACAGATACGCAGTATTTT. Translation gives CASSLEVYPSTDTQYF. The chain combines TRBV5-1 with TRBJ2-3; D call uncertain. The V and J ends lost 0 bases and 0 bases respectively, with 11 bases between them. Germline CDR1 reads SGHRS; CDR2 reads YFSETQ. This CDR3 contains 16 residues. The full variable domain, completed using reference TRBV5-1 and TRBJ2-3, is KAGVTQTPRYLIKTRGQQVTLSCSPISGHRSVSWYQQTPGQGLQFLFEYFSETQRNKGNFPGRFSGRQFSNSRSEMNVSTLELGDSALYLCASSLEVYPSTDTQYFGPGTRLTVL.